This TCR beta chain was captured in a study of control samples from healthy donors and cancer patients. The CDR3 is 16 residues long. The V and J ends lost 7 bases and 0 bases, in that order; junction bases with no gene match: 10. Germline assignment: CDR1 SNHLY and CDR2 FYNNEI. Assay used: immunoSEQ multiplex PCR; TCRdb lists only in-frame clones, some missing. The data contain approximately 86,000 clones, 85% to 95% of them singletons. This chain connects TRBV2 to TRBJ2-7, with 9 positions matching TRBD1. The TCR comes from a woman in her 30s in good health. Material for sequencing was blood. The CDR3 DNA reads TGTGCCAGCATTAGTCCCGGGACAGGGAGCTCCTACGAGCAGTACTTC. Translation: CASISPGTGSSYEQYF.